What follows are 17 T cell receptor beta chains derived from one specimen sequenced in a study of regulatory dendritic cells for organ transplantation. Profiled with immunoSEQ multiplex PCR; TCRdb holds only in-frame clones, not every one. Found here are 25,000 to 30,000 clones, approximately 82% of them singletons; the top ten hold less than 0.5%. Sample: naive CD8+ T cells from blood. Stated subset: CD45RA+ naive T cells. All receptors derive from a human donor in good health.

The chain recombines TRBV5-1 with TRBJ2-3, with 7 bases aligning to TRBD1. V was clipped by 3 bases and J by 4 bases; unmatched bases: 5. Germline-derived CDR1 and CDR2 are SGHRS and YFSETQ. The CDR3 length is 14 residues. For the CDR3, the DNA is TGCGCCAGCAGCTCCAGACAGGGCGCAGATACGCAGTATTTT. This gives the protein CASSSRQGADTQYF.

The gene calls are TRBV6-1 and TRBJ1-4; TRBD1 matches at 8 bases. The CDR3 has 16 amino acids. Trimming cost V 2 bases and J 4 bases; bases outside gene matches: 6. Germline values: CDR1 MNHNS, CDR2 SASEGT. The CDR3 protein is CASSEPGQAGNEKLFF. The CDR3, as DNA: TGTGCCAGCAGTGAACCGGGACAGGCGGGTAATGAAAAACTGTTTTTT.

This clone was recorded only once. V and J are TRBV18 and TRBJ1-4; 7 nucleotides line up with TRBD1. J was trimmed by 0 bases and V by 4 bases; bases with no gene match: 2. Germline V lookup: CDR1 KGHSH, CDR2 LQKENI. This CDR3 is built from 15 residues. The CDR3 spells CASSQQGPTNEKLFF. The CDR3 region has the DNA TGTGCCAGCTCACAACAGGGGCCAACTAATGAAAAACTGTTTTTT.

The chain combines TRBV19 with TRBJ1-4, with no clear D. Germline V CDR1 and CDR2: LNHDA, SQIVND (reference sequence). The V gene lost 3 bases and the J gene lost 3 bases, with 11 bases spanning the gap. The CDR3 has 15 amino acids. The CDR3 sequence: CASSMSTAANEKLFF. CDR3 in DNA: TGTGCCAGTAGTATGTCCACAGCAGCTAATGAAAAACTGTTTTTT.

The chain has TRBV19 and TRBJ1-1; 8 bases agree with TRBD1. Germline V gives CDR1 LNHDA, CDR2 SQIVND (reference sequence). The CDR3 consists of 13 residues. V shed 6 bases and J 5 bases; nucleotides not matched to a gene: 5. The CDR3 spells CASSETGGTEAFF. In nucleotides, the CDR3 is TGTGCCAGTAGCGAAACAGGGGGAACTGAAGCTTTCTTT.

J is TRBJ2-5 and V is TRBV5-1; D gene ambiguous. The CDR3 runs to 15 residues. The V end lost 0 bases, the J end lost 4 bases, and 13 bases lay between the germline ends. The germline CDR1 and CDR2 sequences are SGHRS and YFSETQ. Here the CDR3 reads CASSLAVRPGETQYF. In DNA form, the CDR3 reads TGCGCCAGCAGCTTGGCTGTCCGACCAGGAGAGACCCAGTACTTC.

This clone was counted once. Here the CDR3 DNA reads TGTGCCAGCAGGCAACAGGGGGTGGCTGAAGCTTTCTTT. It codes for CASRQQGVAEAFF. The chain uses TRBV6-4 and TRBJ1-1, with 8 nucleotides matching TRBD1. This CDR3 spans 13 amino acids. Looked up from germline, CDR1 is MRHNA and CDR2 is SNTAGT. The J segment lost 6 bases and the V segment lost 6 bases, leaving 6 bases of the junction unmatched.

The chain links TRBV5-5 to TRBJ1-3; the match to TRBD1 covers 10 bases. The ends lost 4 bases at V and 4 bases at J; junction bases unmatched: 11. CDR1 SGHKS and CDR2 YYEKEE come from the germline V gene (reference sequence). The CDR3 runs to 17 residues. The CDR3 loop reads CASSDKPGTGVGNTIYF. The CDR3 DNA follows: TGTGCCAGCAGCGACAAACCCGGGACAGGGGTAGGAAACACCATATATTTT.

The chain couples TRBV5-6 to TRBJ2-5; D possibly corresponds to TRBD1 (5 bases). From germline, CDR1 is SGHDT and CDR2 YYEEEE. Deletions cut 0 bases from V and 3 bases from J, with 12 bases between. The CDR3 runs 15 residues. DNA of the CDR3: TGTGCCAGCAGCTTGGAGGGGAAAGGCGAAGAGACCCAGTACTTC. This gives the protein CASSLEGKGEETQYF. The full variable domain, completed using reference TRBV5-6 and TRBJ2-5, is DAGVTQSPTHLIKTRGQQVTLRCSPKSGHDTVSWYQQALGQGPQFIFQYYEEEERQRGNFPDRFSGHQFPNYSSELNVNALLLGDSALYLCASSLEGKGEETQYFGPGTRLLVL.

This rearrangement joins TRBV12-5 to TRBJ1-1, with D possibly TRBD1 on 5 matching bases. Germline CDR1 LGHNT, CDR2 FRNRAP. The CDR3 extends over 15 amino acids. Trimming stripped 1 base from V and 4 bases from J, with 13 bases between. CDR3 bases: TGTGCTAGTGGTTTGGCCCAAGGGGTTTTCACTGAAGCTTTCTTT. Its protein is CASGLAQGVFTEAFF.

The chain employs TRBV6-5 and TRBJ2-1; D ambiguous. This CDR3 is 13 amino acids long. Trimming shortened V by 2 bases and J by 9 bases, and 11 bases separated the two germline ends. Germline CDR1 and CDR2: MNHEY and SVGAGI. This CDR3 reads CASSYPPSGEQFF. The CDR3 bases are TGTGCCAGCAGTTACCCCCCTAGTGGTGAGCAGTTCTTC.

This chain connects TRBV4-3 to TRBJ2-1; 9 bases match TRBD2. Unmatched junction bases numbered 7, after V lost 1 base and J lost 0 bases. CDR3 size: 18 residues. Germline V gene sequence: CDR1 LGHNA, CDR2 YSLEER. Here the CDR3 reads CASSQGPSGASSYNEQFF. The CDR3 DNA follows: TGCGCCAGCAGCCAAGGTCCTAGCGGGGCGAGCTCCTACAATGAGCAGTTCTTC.

The CDR3 nucleotides read TGTGCCAGCAGCTTGGATTTAGTGGAAGCTTTCTTT. The encoded protein is CASSLDLVEAFF. This sequence joins TRBV5-6 and TRBJ1-1; D is uncertain. Trimming removed 0 bases at V and 8 bases at J, with 8 bases between. This CDR3 is built from 12 residues. Germline V gives CDR1 SGHDT, CDR2 YYEEEE. The variable domain in full, with the rest retrieved from reference TRBV5-6 and TRBJ1-1, is DAGVTQSPTHLIKTRGQQVTLRCSPKSGHDTVSWYQQALGQGPQFIFQYYEEEERQRGNFPDRFSGHQFPNYSSELNVNALLLGDSALYLCASSLDLVEAFFGQGTRLTVV.

The genes are TRBV19 and TRBJ2-1; TRBD2 matches at 11 bases. The V and J ends lost 6 bases and 3 bases, in that order; junction bases with no gene match: 4. The CDR3 contains 15 residues. Germline CDR1 reads LNHDA; CDR2 reads SQIVND (reference sequence). The CDR3 spells CASSHSGGVYNEQFF. The CDR3 nucleotides read TGTGCCAGTAGCCATAGCGGGGGGGTCTACAATGAGCAGTTCTTC.

In its sample, this clone was seen a few times. The CDR3 is CASSTPSGVHQPQHF. Written as DNA, the CDR3 is TGTGCCAGTAGTACTCCGTCAGGGGTCCATCAGCCCCAGCATTTT. This chain connects TRBV19 to TRBJ1-5, with D possibly TRBD1 on 6 matching bases. The germline CDR1 and CDR2 sequences are LNHDA and SQIVND (reference sequence). The CDR3 consists of 15 residues. V was pared by 4 bases and J by 5 bases, with 15 bases between.

This clone was seen a single time. The rearrangement links TRBV10-3 to TRBJ1-5; 7 bases are shared with TRBD1. The CDR3 runs 15 residues. The V gene end was trimmed by 3 bases and the J gene end by 5 bases; junction bases not matched to a gene: 7. Looked up from germline, CDR1 is ENHRY and CDR2 is SYGVKD. Here the CDR3 DNA reads TGTGCCATCAGTGACCCTGAGGGGGCCCATCAGCCCCAGCATTTT. Its protein is CAISDPEGAHQPQHF.

This clone occurred a few times. V gene TRBV7-9 combines with J gene TRBJ2-7; TRBD2 agrees at 9 bases. The CDR3 runs 14 residues. In germline, CDR1 is SEHNR, CDR2 FQNEAQ (reference sequence). J gave up 2 bases and V 3 bases, and 2 bases lay outside the gene matches. This chain's CDR3 is CASSFSGGAYEQYF. CDR3 sequence (DNA): TGTGCCAGCAGCTTTAGCGGGGGAGCCTACGAGCAGTACTTC.